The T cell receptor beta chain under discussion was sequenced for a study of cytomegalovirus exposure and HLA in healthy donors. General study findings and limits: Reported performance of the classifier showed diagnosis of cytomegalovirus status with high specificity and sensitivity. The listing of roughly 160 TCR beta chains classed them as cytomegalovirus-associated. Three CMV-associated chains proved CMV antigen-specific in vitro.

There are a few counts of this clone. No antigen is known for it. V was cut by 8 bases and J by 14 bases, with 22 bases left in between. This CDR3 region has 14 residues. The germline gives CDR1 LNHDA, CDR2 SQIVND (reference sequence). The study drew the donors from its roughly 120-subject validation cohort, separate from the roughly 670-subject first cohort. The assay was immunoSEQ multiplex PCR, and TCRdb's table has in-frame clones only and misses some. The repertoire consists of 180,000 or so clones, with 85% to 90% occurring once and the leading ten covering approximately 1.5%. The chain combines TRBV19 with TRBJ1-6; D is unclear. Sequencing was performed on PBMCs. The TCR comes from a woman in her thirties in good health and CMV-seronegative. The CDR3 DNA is TGTGCCAGTTGGAACCGGGTTGCGGGATTCACCCTCCACTTT. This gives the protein CASWNRVAGFTLHF.